This T cell receptor beta chain was obtained from a study of T cells after yellow fever vaccination (dated by TCRdb to between 2017 and 2020). Regarding the study in general: The SMART-Seq v4 Ultra Low Input RNA kit was used to prepare libraries from fractions with low cell numbers. Bulk PBMC replicates and cell subsets were isolated from blood drawn at multiple timepoints before and after both primary and secondary immunization. To track T-cell clones before and after primary and booster YFV17D yellow fever vaccination, bulk TCR alpha and beta repertoires were sequenced longitudinally. Two healthy male donors, one aged 18 to 30 and one aged 30 to 40 years, made up the cohort.

The data were produced on an Illumina NovaSeq 6000. TCR cDNA was synthesized by 5'RACE template switching, through which a universal primer site and unique molecular identifiers were introduced. Priming of cDNA synthesis was performed from both the TCR alpha and TCR beta constant segments. Library amplification used two PCR steps, and the second PCR step added sample barcodes and sequencing adapters. Sequencing of libraries was performed on Illumina HiSeq 2500 (2x100 bp) or NovaSeq (2x150 bp). Turning to the authors' computational methods: Reads were demultiplexed and collapsed into UMI consensus sequences with MIGEC, and V(D)J alignment was performed with MiXCR. Using edgeR on replicate PBMC samples, clonotypes were called vaccine-responding if FDR was below 0.01 and the log2 fold change was above 5 up to day 15. CD4 or CD8 identity was assigned to each bulk clonotype according to whether the clonotype was present at higher abundance in the sequenced CD4 repertoire or the sequenced CD8 repertoire. In-frame beta chains were kept once TCRdb had trimmed the public reads at Q25 with fastp and called clones with MiXCR. Each entry merges the rows of one CDR3 protein and shows their most common DNA and genes. What appears here as the V and J calls and clone size reflects TCRdb's work, not the paper's. Across this sample there are approximately 330,000 distinct CDR3 sequences, with over 4% seen only once. About 22% of the sample lies in the top ten.

What this sample's treatment or condition label stands for: live attenuated yellow fever vaccine strain. Two biological replicates of bulk PBMCs were collected at each blood-draw timepoint. PBMCs were isolated from peripheral blood using a standard Ficoll-Paque protocol. TriZol was used to extract RNA from bulk PBMCs, CD4 and CD8 fractions, and dextramer-positive and dextramer-negative fractions. CDR1 and CDR2 are read off the germline V gene as MGHRA and YSYEKL. V is pared back by 4 bases and J by 0 bases, with 10 bases lying between the germline termini. Its CDR3 holds 14 amino acids, cysteine through valine. Of all the DNA, just the CDR3 is kept, 42 bases in frame from base 1. The investigation overall reported the following: FACS-sorted repertoires could contain abundant contaminating clonotypes from the bulk population, so computational filtering was required. Compared with the primary T-cell response, the secondary T-cell response was weaker but faster, peaking on day 5 rather than day 15. A small share of clonotypes was detected in both CD4 and CD8 compartments, with the overlap likely arising from convergent recombination. Most clones expanded after primary vaccination (96% of CD4 and 70% to 90% of CD8) were re-detected after the booster, suggesting that broad memory maintenance occurred. Only a couple of donors were included in the study, so the extent to which the findings can be generalized is limited.

This clonotype occurred many times. Which antigen it targets is not known. Qualities for individual bases were not recorded, and no much larger clone is one base off. This sample comprised PBMCs, obtained 5 days after the yellow fever booster vaccination. The rearrangement joined TRBV4-1 to TRBJ2-7, with the D gene too uncertain to name. The receptor's source is a man between 18 and 35 years old who received the YFV17D yellow fever vaccine. The CDR3 amino acid sequence is: CASSPQPGSYEQYV. The DNA sequence reads TGCGCCAGCAGCCCTCAACCAGGCTCCTACGAGCAGTACGTC.